This TCR beta chain was captured in a study of early T cells in non-severe SARS-CoV-2 infection (dated by TCRdb to about 2021). With respect to the entire study: Bulk RNA from unsorted whole blood was used for TCR sequencing, so alpha and beta chains could not be paired. The full study reports these points: VDJdb matching was skewed toward anti-spike CD8 responses, so virus-specific expansions were likely underestimated and private and CD4 specificities were missed.

The study was a case-control design nested within a healthcare worker cohort in London, UK, with weekly nasopharyngeal swab PCR tests and blood sampling. Healthcare workers were enrolled in the week of the UK lockdown, from 23 to 31 March 2020, and were followed every week for up to roughly 16 weeks. Library preparation employed 5' RACE. The instrument given in TCRdb is NextSeq 500. Unique molecular identifiers were attached to individual cDNA molecules in the TCR library protocol so that sequencing error and PCR bias could be corrected. Sequencing covered both TCR alpha and beta chains, and within each sample the abundances of alpha and beta sequences were tightly co-correlated. The authors' analysis ran thus. Decombinator V4 was used to annotate TCR sequences for V gene, J gene and CDR3. TCRs were defined as expanded if a significant change between any two time points was detected under a Poisson model with p below 0.0001. TCR abundances were normalised to the total number of TCRs sequenced in each sample and reported as counts per million. TRAV1-2 paired with TRAJ12, TRAJ20 or TRAJ33 defined MAIT TCRs, while TRAV10 paired with TRAJ18 defined iNKT TCRs. A search of VDJdb, accessed on 1 November 2021, was run for TCRs annotated to CMV, EBV and SARS-CoV-2, with TCRs annotated for multiple antigens excluded. Through fastp at Q25 and MiXCR, TCRdb rebuilt clones from the public reads, retaining in-frame beta chains. Here each entry gathers all rows of one CDR3 protein and keeps the most common genes and DNA. The V and J calls and clone size are TCRdb's, not the authors'. The sample contains around 49,000 distinct CDR3 sequences, 11% of them found a single time. Of the sample, 21% is held by the ten largest clones.

CDR1 and CDR2 were assigned from the germline V gene as LGHNA and YSLEER. Spanning cysteine to phenylalanine, the CDR3 consists of 14 amino acids. The only DNA kept is the CDR3, 42 bases in frame from the first base. Remarks on this clonotype: There is no known antigen for this receptor. The junction shows a germline mismatch at one end, possibly a read error.

This clonotype originated in an adult who was a healthcare worker with PCR-confirmed SARS-CoV-2 infection or an uninfected control (not recorded which). Material: whole blood. The V and J genes are TRBV4-3 and TRBJ1-1; a confident D gene designation cannot be given. In nucleotide form, the sequence is TGCGCTAGCAGCCTTGAGCTGTTTGACACTGAAGCTTTCTTT. This gives the protein CASSLELFDTEAFF.